This TCR beta chain derives from a study of cytomegalovirus exposure and HLA in healthy donors. General observations from the study: It was 164 TCR beta chains that were listed as cytomegalovirus-associated. Reports described diagnosis of cytomegalovirus status by the classifier as highly specific and sensitive. Despite most TCR sequences being rare, some public TCRs occurred in many donors. Analysis was performed later, and it showed HLA-associated TCR beta chains to be more clonally expanded than equally common others.

Primers included in the PCR were 60 Vbeta and 13 Jbeta primers. Libraries were prepared by immunoSEQ multiplex PCR; TCRdb keeps only in-frame clonotypes and omits some of them. The sample consists of about 200,000 clones, around 78% of them appearing once. From germline, CDR1 is MDHEN and CDR2 SYDVKM. V shed 7 bases and J shed 4 bases, with 20 bases lying between them. The CDR3 sequence is 15 residues long. A word on this clone: The antigen remains undetermined.

The receptor's source is a woman in her thirties in good health and CMV-seropositive. The sample was PBMCs. This chain links TRBV28 with TRBJ2-7, with D possibly TRBD2 on 7 matching bases. The CDR3 DNA is TGTGCCAGCAAGGAGGGGGGGCGGTTCAGGTACGAGCAGTACTTC. This gives the protein CASKEGGRFRYEQYF.